Below are 22 T cell receptor beta chains sequenced from a single sample in a study of glioma-infiltrating T cells after dendritic cell vaccination. Clones were read by immunoSEQ multiplex PCR, and TCRdb kept only the in-frame ones, dropping some. The profile shows around 60,000 clones, about 89% of them singletons. Time point meaning: after dendritic cell vaccination, including at tumor progression/relapse. The source was blood, collected after dendritic cell vaccination. These receptors came from a human donor with glioblastoma.

The V call is TRBV5-1, the J call TRBJ1-3, with unresolved D. The CDR3 spans 15 residues. Germline CDR1 and CDR2: SGHRS and YFSETQ. The V and J ends lost 0 bases and 0 bases respectively, with 7 bases between them. The CDR3 protein is CASSLAQSSGNTIYF. CDR3 DNA sequence: TGCGCCAGCAGCTTGGCACAGAGCTCTGGAAACACCATATATTTT.

The chain links TRBV9 to TRBJ2-3; 9 positions agree with TRBD2. CDR1 SGDLS and CDR2 YYNGEE come from the germline V gene. The CDR3 loop spans 15 amino acids. Unmatched junction bases numbered 6, after V lost 0 bases and J lost 7 bases. The chain's CDR3 is CASSVEAGGTYTQYF. For the CDR3, the DNA is TGTGCCAGCAGCGTAGAAGCGGGGGGTACTTATACGCAGTATTTT.

The chain combines TRBV29-1 with TRBJ2-7, with TRBD1 identical over 8 bases. The CDR3 is 12 residues long. V shed 3 bases, J shed 4 bases, and the junction held 2 bases outside the gene matches. Germline V CDR1 and CDR2: SQVTM, ANQGSEA. The CDR3: CSVDGTGYEQYF. The CDR3 DNA follows: TGCAGCGTTGACGGGACAGGATACGAGCAGTACTTC.

The gene calls are TRBV28 and TRBJ2-2; D is possibly TRBD1 (5 bases). The CDR3 length is 14 residues. The germline V gene has CDR1 MDHEN and CDR2 SYDVKM. V was cut by 8 bases and J by 3 bases, with 13 bases left in between. CDR3 loop: CASYLRRDTGELFF. In nucleotides, the CDR3 is TGTGCCAGCTACCTGCGCAGGGACACCGGGGAGCTGTTTTTT.

The V and J genes are TRBV7-9 and TRBJ2-5; TRBD2 aligns across 10 bases. Germline CDR1 is SEHNR and CDR2 is FQNEAQ (reference sequence). V was pared by 5 bases and J by 3 bases, with 9 bases of the junction left unmatched. The CDR3 is made up of 16 amino acids. The chain's CDR3 is CASSPGPGLAKETQYF. CDR3 DNA sequence: TGTGCCAGCAGCCCAGGGCCGGGACTAGCGAAAGAGACCCAGTACTTC.

The V gene is TRBV19, the J gene TRBJ2-3, with TRBD1 matching over 8 bases. In germline, CDR1 is LNHDA, CDR2 SQIVND (reference sequence). J was trimmed by 4 bases and V by 7 bases; bases with no gene match: 10. CDR3 size: 15 residues. The DNA of the CDR3 is TGTGCCAGTAATGCCGGGACAGGTGGATCAGATACGCAGTATTTT. Translated: CASNAGTGGSDTQYF.

The CDR3 reads CAWSDSPGQGRGYTF. The CDR3 DNA is TGTGCCTGGAGTGACTCTCCCGGACAGGGAAGGGGCTACACCTTC. The J gene is TRBJ1-2, the V gene TRBV30; 8 positions match TRBD1. Germline V CDR1 and CDR2: GTSNPN, SVGIG (reference sequence). Losses at the gene ends were 1 base for V and 8 bases for J; bases not matched to a gene: 12. The CDR3 contains 15 residues. The full variable domain, its missing parts supplied by reference TRBV30 and TRBJ1-2, is SQTIHQWPATLVQPVGSPLSLECTVEGTSNPNLYWYRQAAGRGLQLLFYSVGIGQISSEVPQNLSASRPQDRQFILSSKKLLLSDSGFYLCAWSDSPGQGRGYTFGSGTRLTVV.

This clone was seen only a few times. The CDR3 coding sequence is TGTGCCAGCAGCTTGGGGACTAGCGGACCCCAAGAGACCCAGTACTTC. It codes for CASSLGTSGPQETQYF. The chain employs TRBV5-5 and TRBJ2-5; 10 nucleotides agree with TRBD2. Germline trimming cut 0 bases from V and 1 base from J; bases unmatched to any gene: 3. CDR3 length: 16 residues. Germline V gene lookup returns CDR1 SGHKS and CDR2 YYEKEE (reference sequence).

The genes are TRBV19 and TRBJ2-6, with D tentatively TRBD2 (6 bases). Germline V CDR1 and CDR2: LNHDA, SQIVND (reference sequence). V was trimmed by 10 bases and J by 2 bases, leaving 12 bases between them. This CDR3 region has 14 residues. CDR3 protein: CATTGDPGANVLTF. The CDR3 nucleotides are TGTGCCACAACGGGGGACCCTGGGGCCAACGTCCTGACTTTC.

The chain joins TRBV5-1 to TRBJ2-3; D is ambiguous. There are 12 residues in the CDR3. Germline CDR1 and CDR2: SGHRS and YFSETQ. V lost 4 bases and J 0 bases, leaving 3 bases between the germline ends. The DNA for the CDR3 is TGCGCCAGCAGCCATAGCACAGATACGCAGTATTTT. This sequence encodes CASSHSTDTQYF.

The chain combines TRBV18 with TRBJ2-1; the D gene is possibly TRBD2 (5 bases). Trimming took off 2 bases at V and 5 bases at J, with 16 bases between the two ends. CDR3 length: 16 amino acids. Germline CDR1 and CDR2: KGHSH and LQKENI. CDR3 region: CASSPWTDPRNNEQFF. The CDR3 bases are TGTGCCAGCTCACCATGGACTGATCCAAGAAACAATGAGCAGTTCTTC.

The chain recombines TRBV21-1 with TRBJ1-5; the DNA was not compared with TRBD1, the D call given in the table. TRBV21-1 is labeled a pseudogene. The CDR3 runs 15 residues. The CDR3 DNA reads as TGTGCCAGCAGTAGGGGGGGACAGGGGCATCAGCCCCAGCATTTT. This translates into CASSRGGQGHQPQHF.

CDR3 sequence: CASSVGQNTEAFF. The CDR3 bases are TGTGCCAGCAGTGTTGGACAGAACACTGAAGCTTTCTTT. The genes are TRBV6-1 and TRBJ1-1; TRBD1 might be the D (5 bases). V was trimmed by 4 bases and J by 1 base, leaving 7 bases between them. CDR3 length equals 13 residues. Germline V gene lookup returns CDR1 MNHNS and CDR2 SASEGT.

This clone was recorded a few times. V usage is TRBV30 and J usage is TRBJ2-5; 9 bases are shared with TRBD2. The CDR3 runs to 15 residues. Looked up from germline, CDR1 is GTSNPN and CDR2 is SVGIG (reference sequence). V dropped 2 bases and J dropped 5; count of bases not matched to a gene: 9. The CDR3 region is CAWSYGGRARETQYF. The CDR3 region has the DNA TGTGCCTGGAGTTATGGCGGGAGGGCCCGGGAGACCCAGTACTTC.

The chain has TRBV5-1 and TRBJ2-1; tentatively, D is TRBD1 (6 bases). V lost 5 bases and J lost 5, with 14 bases in between. Germline CDR1 reads SGHRS; CDR2 reads YFSETQ. The CDR3 length is 14 residues. The chain's CDR3 is CASRGGRQHNEQFF. CDR3 nucleotide sequence: TGCGCCAGCAGAGGGGGTAGGCAACACAATGAGCAGTTCTTC.

V gene TRBV30 combines with J gene TRBJ1-3, with a possible D match to TRBD1 (5 bases). The CDR3 extends over 14 amino acids. V shed 4 bases and J shed 2 bases, with 12 bases lying between them. Germline CDR1 and CDR2: GTSNPN and SVGIG (reference sequence). CDR3 nucleotides: TGTGCCTGGAACACCGGGACTGCTGGAAACACCATATATTTT. It translates to CAWNTGTAGNTIYF.

The chain recombines TRBV5-1 with TRBJ2-2; D might be TRBD2 (7 bases). The CDR3 spans 16 residues. The V end was cut by 4 bases, the J end by 1 base, with 14 bases between. Per the germline V gene, CDR1 is SGHRS and CDR2 is YFSETQ. DNA for the CDR3: TGCGCCAGCAGCAGGGGGGGACGGCAGAACACCGGGGAGCTGTTTTTT. Protein: CASSRGGRQNTGELFF.

V and J are TRBV4-3 and TRBJ2-3; 13 bases are shared with TRBD2. The CDR3 runs to 21 residues. V was clipped by 0 bases and J by 6 bases; unmatched bases: 18. Germline values: CDR1 LGHNA, CDR2 YSLEER. In DNA, the CDR3 is TGCGCCAGCAGCCAAGATGTGGGGAAACTAGCGGGAGGGCCTCACCCTGATACGCAGTATTTT. Residues: CASSQDVGKLAGGPHPDTQYF.

The rearrangement joins TRBV7-9 to TRBJ2-1; D is undetermined. Germline CDR1 and CDR2: SEHNR and FQNEAQ (reference sequence). This CDR3 has 12 amino acids. Trimming pared 3 bases from V and 6 bases from J, leaving 6 bases between. The CDR3 region has the DNA TGTGCCAGCAGCTTGGAGTTCAATGAGCAGTTCTTC. It is translated as CASSLEFNEQFF.

The gene calls are TRBV27 and TRBJ2-7, with D tentatively TRBD1 (6 bases). Trimming took 3 bases from V and 6 from J, leaving 9 bases between them. This CDR3 has 12 residues. Germline V gene sequence: CDR1 MNHEY, CDR2 SMNVEV (reference sequence). CDR3 coding DNA: TGTGCCAGCAGTTTGACAGGTTTCGAGCAGTACTTC. Protein product: CASSLTGFEQYF.

This chain links TRBV5-4 with TRBJ1-5; tentative D call: TRBD1 (5 bases). V lost 4 bases to trimming and J lost 0 bases, with 14 bases between them. Looked up from germline, CDR1 is SGHNT and CDR2 is YYREEE (reference sequence). The length of the CDR3 is 16 residues. In DNA form, the CDR3 reads TGTGCCAGCAGCCTATGGGGCCGCGATAGCAATCAGCCCCAGCATTTT. It yields the protein CASSLWGRDSNQPQHF.

V is TRBV10-3 and J is TRBJ2-1; 13 positions match TRBD2. After removal of 6 bases from V and 7 bases from J, the junction contained 3 bases not matched to a gene. The CDR3 has 14 residues. Germline CDR1 is ENHRY and CDR2 is SYGVKD. CDR3 DNA: TGTGCCATCAGGACTAGCGGGGGGCAAAATGAGCAGTTCTTC. It encodes CAIRTSGGQNEQFF.